This TCR beta chain came from a study of blood T cell repertoires in COVID-19. Turning to the study itself: COVID-19 samples from acute and convalescent phases originated in the United States, Italy and Spain. T cells, B-cell-depleted T cells, or PBMCs supplied cDNA or gDNA.

Generated by immunoSEQ multiplex PCR, the TCRdb table keeps only in-frame clones and is missing some. The data contain 25,000 to 40,000 clones, roughly 87% of them seen just once; the ten biggest clones take up roughly 15%. The germline V gene has CDR1 ENHRY and CDR2 SYGVKD. V lost 4 bases, J lost 2 bases, and 15 bases lay in between. This CDR3 comprises 15 residues. Material: peripheral blood. The TCR comes from a woman aged 55-70 years with active COVID-19. The chain couples TRBV10-3 to TRBJ2-7, with a possible D match to TRBD1 (5 bases). The CDR3: CAISANRHPTYEQYF. The CDR3 DNA reads as TGTGCCATCAGTGCAAACAGGCATCCAACCTACGAGCAGTACTTC.